The 28 T cell receptor beta chains in this list originate from one sample, sequenced in a study of technical replicates of blood from a few donors. This table comes from immunoSEQ multiplex PCR, and its TCRdb copy is limited to in-frame clones, with some not included. The sample has approximately 70,000 clones, roughly 98% seen once. Sequencing was done on a sample of T cells isolated from PBMCs. The receptors originated from a human donor in good health.

V usage is TRBV6-6 and J usage is TRBJ1-6, with D possibly TRBD1 on 6 matching bases. The CDR3 loop spans 14 amino acids. The V gene's germline CDR1 is MNHNY and CDR2 SVGAGI (reference sequence). Trimming shortened V by 6 bases and J by 11 bases, and 17 bases separated the two germline ends. CDR3 loop: CASRHKGDLTPLHF. The CDR3 nucleotides are TGTGCCAGCAGGCACAAGGGGGACCTGACACCCCTCCACTTT.

V usage is TRBV9 and J usage is TRBJ2-6; D is possibly TRBD1 (5 bases). V dropped 0 bases and J dropped 0 bases, with 16 bases sitting between them. Germline assignment: CDR1 SGDLS and CDR2 YYNGEE. The CDR3 runs to 19 residues. The CDR3 spells CASSVEYRIYSSGANVLTF. CDR3 DNA: TGTGCCAGCAGCGTAGAATACAGGATATATTCCTCTGGGGCCAACGTCCTGACTTTC.

V is TRBV19 and J is TRBJ1-5, with 7 bases identical to TRBD1. Germline V gene data show CDR1 as LNHDA and CDR2 as SQIVND (reference sequence). The CDR3 is made up of 14 amino acids. V lost 5 bases and J lost 6; bases outside the gene matches: 7. The chain's CDR3 is CASSSSGGGQPQHF. In nucleotides, the CDR3 is TGTGCCAGTAGTTCATCAGGGGGAGGTCAGCCCCAGCATTTT.

In DNA form, the CDR3 reads TGTGCCAGCAGCTTAGTCCAGGGGAACACTGAAGCTTTCTTT. Amino acid sequence: CASSLVQGNTEAFF. This chain connects TRBV7-2 to TRBJ1-1; D may be TRBD1 (5 bases). This CDR3 is 14 amino acids long. The V end lost 1 base, the J end lost 1 base, and 7 bases lay between the germline ends. Per germline, CDR1 SGHTA and CDR2 FQGNSA.

This sequence joins TRBV19 and TRBJ1-4, with D hard to call. The V gene's germline CDR1 is LNHDA and CDR2 SQIVND (reference sequence). The CDR3 totals 16 residues. V lost 6 bases to trimming and J lost 5 bases, with 19 bases between them. The CDR3, as DNA: TGTGCCAGTAGCCTTTATCGGCCAGACAAGAATGAAAAACTGTTTTTT. Translating it yields CASSLYRPDKNEKLFF.

The chain is built from TRBV28 and TRBJ2-3; 8 bases map to TRBD1. CDR1 is MDHEN, CDR2 SYDVKM, per germline. With 6 bases clipped from V and 2 bases from J, the junction kept 4 bases outside the gene matches. The CDR3 covers 14 residues. The chain's CDR3 is CASRAGGNTDTQYF. The CDR3 DNA reads TGTGCCAGCAGGGCAGGGGGCAACACAGATACGCAGTATTTT.

The chain recombines TRBV9 with TRBJ1-2; D is unclear. The CDR3 is made up of 17 amino acids. V was shortened by 3 bases and J by 3 bases, with 21 bases between the two germline ends. Germline values: CDR1 SGDLS, CDR2 YYNGEE. The CDR3 DNA sequence: TGTGCCAGCAGCGGGCGAAACGACAAACCCTCCGACTATGGCTACACCTTC. Its translation is CASSGRNDKPSDYGYTF.

This CDR3 is CASSLDLTGGADNEQFF. In DNA, the CDR3 is TGTGCCAGCAGCTTAGACTTGACAGGGGGCGCAGACAATGAGCAGTTCTTC. The rearrangement uses TRBV11-2 and TRBJ2-1; TRBD1 agrees at 10 bases. The CDR3 has 17 residues. In germline, CDR1 is SGHAT, CDR2 FQNNGV. V dropped 0 bases and J dropped 5; count of bases not matched to a gene: 7.

This rearrangement joins TRBV5-1 to TRBJ2-3; D not certain. CDR1 SGHRS and CDR2 YFSETQ come from the germline V gene. This CDR3 spans 15 amino acids. The V end was cut by 6 bases, the J end by 2 bases, with 16 bases between. CDR3 loop: CASNDTILATDTQYF. In DNA form, the CDR3 reads TGCGCCAGCAACGACACCATTCTGGCCACAGATACGCAGTATTTT.

The sample holds one count of this clone. This chain uses TRBV14 with TRBJ1-2; 10 bases fit TRBD1. Germline V lookup: CDR1 SGHDN, CDR2 FVKESK. J was trimmed by 4 bases and V by 7 bases; bases with no gene match: 9. This CDR3 has 15 residues. DNA for the CDR3: TGTGCCAGCAAAAAGACGGGACAGGGGTCCTATGGCTACACCTTC. Amino acid sequence: CASKKTGQGSYGYTF.

Only one count was recorded for this clone. One end of the junction varies from germline; a read error may be responsible. The chain recombines TRBV30 with TRBJ2-1, with D tentatively TRBD1 (6 bases). CDR1 and CDR2 from the germline V gene are GTSNPN and SVGIG (reference sequence). The CDR3 runs to 13 residues. In DNA form, the CDR3 reads TGTGCCGGGAGCTGGGGGCCCTACAATGAGCAGTTCTTC. Amino acid sequence: CAGSWGPYNEQFF.

The chain is built from TRBV7-8 and TRBJ2-5; D may be TRBD2 (6 bases). Germline assignment: CDR1 SGHVS and CDR2 FQNEAQ. CDR3 size: 15 residues. The V end was cut by 6 bases, the J end by 4 bases, with 18 bases between. This chain's CDR3 is CASRREVVAAETQYF. The CDR3 DNA reads TGTGCCAGCAGACGAGAGGTGGTAGCGGCAGAGACCCAGTACTTC.

J is TRBJ1-1 and V is TRBV29-1; the D gene is possibly TRBD1 (5 bases). V gave up 4 bases and J gave up 4 bases, with 19 bases separating them. The germline V gene encodes CDR1 SQVTM and CDR2 ANQGSEA. The CDR3 totals 15 residues. The CDR3: CSVVGARPGSTEAFF. The CDR3 DNA is TGCAGCGTTGTTGGGGCACGGCCAGGGTCCACTGAAGCTTTCTTT.

The CDR3 protein is CASSSLSGLSYEQYF. Written as DNA, the CDR3 is TGTGCCAGTAGTTCATTAAGCGGTCTCTCCTACGAGCAGTACTTC. V is TRBV19 and J is TRBJ2-7; tentatively, D is TRBD2 (5 bases). This CDR3 comprises 15 residues. Germline CDR1 reads LNHDA; CDR2 reads SQIVND (reference sequence). The V end was cut by 5 bases, the J end by 0 bases, with 14 bases between.

V is TRBV29-1 and J is TRBJ2-1; the D gene is possibly TRBD2 (6 bases). The CDR3 length is 13 residues. Between the trimmed V and J ends, which lost 7 bases and 5 bases, there was a span of 15 bases. Germline CDR1 is SQVTM and CDR2 is ANQGSEA. CDR3 in DNA: TGCAGCGCTGGGACTTCCGTAAACAATGAGCAGTTCTTC. Translation gives CSAGTSVNNEQFF.

The chain has TRBV11-2 and TRBJ1-2; D remains ambiguous. The CDR3 is 13 amino acids. The V gene's germline CDR1 is SGHAT and CDR2 FQNNGV. Trimming shortened V by 0 bases and J by 2 bases, and 4 bases separated the two germline ends. CDR3 in amino acids: CASSLDGNYGYTF. The CDR3 DNA is TGTGCCAGCAGCTTAGACGGGAACTATGGCTACACCTTC.

This chain uses TRBV4-1 with TRBJ2-2; TRBD1 is a possible D gene (6 bases). The germline V gene has CDR1 MGHRA and CDR2 YSYEKL. This CDR3 region has 16 residues. V lost 1 base to trimming and J lost 5 bases, with 14 bases between them. The CDR3 here is CASSQGRLGGTGELFF. In nucleotides, the CDR3 is TGCGCCAGCAGCCAAGGTCGCCTAGGGGGAACCGGGGAGCTGTTTTTT.

In DNA, the CDR3 is TGTGCCAGCAGCGTTCTTCCCGACAGTTTACAAGAGACCCAGTACTTC. Translating gives CASSVLPDSLQETQYF. V is TRBV9 and J is TRBJ2-5; weak D call: TRBD1 (5 bases). Between the trimmed V and J ends, which lost 2 bases and 2 bases, there was a span of 16 bases. This CDR3 has 16 residues. The germline gives CDR1 SGDLS, CDR2 YYNGEE. The variable domain in full, completed from reference TRBV9 and TRBJ2-5, reads DSGVTQTPKHLITATGQRVTLRCSPRSGDLSVYWYQQSLDQGLQFLIQYYNGEERAKGNILERFSAQQFPDLHSELNLSSLELGDSALYFCASSVLPDSLQETQYFGPGTRLLVL.

This clone was counted only a few times. As DNA, the CDR3 is TGTGCCAGCAGTTTCTTGGGGGGTGAGACCCAGTACTTC. Its protein product is CASSFLGGETQYF. This chain connects TRBV27 to TRBJ2-5; perhaps TRBD2 as D (6 bases). Per germline, CDR1 MNHEY and CDR2 SMNVEV (reference sequence). V lost 3 bases and J lost 5, with 10 bases in between. This CDR3 is 13 amino acids long.

The chain is built from TRBV7-8 and TRBJ1-6, with D possibly being TRBD1 (5 bases). The CDR3 is 16 amino acids. Germline lookup yields CDR1 SGHVS and CDR2 FQNEAQ. The V end was cut by 6 bases, the J end by 7 bases, with 19 bases between. The CDR3 loop is CASRLDRAPGNSPLHF. The CDR3 DNA reads as TGTGCCAGCAGGCTCGACAGAGCGCCTGGGAATTCACCCCTCCACTTT. The complete variable domain, with remaining parts taken from reference TRBV7-8 and TRBJ1-6, reads GAGVSQSPRYKVAKRGQDVALRCDPISGHVSLFWYQQALGQGPEFLTYFQNEAQLDKSGLPSDRFFAERPEGSVSTLKIQRTQQEDSAVYLCASRLDRAPGNSPLHFGNGTRLTVT.

CDR3 sequence reads: CASKPLDSVPYEQYF. The CDR3 DNA is TGTGCCAGCAAACCATTGGACTCCGTTCCCTACGAGCAGTACTTC. The rearrangement uses TRBV27 and TRBJ2-7; weak D call: TRBD2 (5 bases). Trimming left V 7 bases short and J 2 bases short, with 18 bases between. The CDR3 contains 15 residues. Per the germline V gene, CDR1 is MNHEY and CDR2 is SMNVEV (reference sequence).

This chain uses TRBV28 with TRBJ2-7; 8 positions match TRBD1. Trimming took 5 bases from V and 3 from J; bases not matched to a gene: 9. There are 15 residues in the CDR3. CDR1 is MDHEN and CDR2 is SYDVKM in the germline V gene. DNA for the CDR3: TGTGCCAGCAGTGCCGCGGCAGGGGGCATCTACGAGCAGTACTTC. It encodes CASSAAAGGIYEQYF.

V is TRBV6-1 and J is TRBJ2-7; 12 bases match TRBD2. CDR3 length: 19 residues. Looked up from germline, CDR1 is MNHNS and CDR2 is SASEGT. V shed 0 bases, J shed 0 bases, and the junction held 9 bases outside the gene matches. CDR3 bases: TGTGCCAGCAGTGAAGCCGGGGGACTAGCGGGTTGGGACTCCTACGAGCAGTACTTC. The encoded protein is CASSEAGGLAGWDSYEQYF.

This clone was counted once. The rearrangement joins TRBV29-1 to TRBJ1-1; the D gene is possibly TRBD1 (6 bases). The V gene's germline CDR1 is SQVTM and CDR2 ANQGSEA. The CDR3 contains 11 residues. V lost 3 bases and J lost 12, with 14 bases in between. DNA for the CDR3: TGCAGCGTTGACAGGGGTGAGGAGACTTTCTTT. This gives the protein CSVDRGEETFF.

V gene TRBV27 combines with J gene TRBJ1-1, with D perhaps TRBD1 (5 bases). The V gene lost 5 bases and the J gene lost 0 bases, with 13 bases spanning the gap. This CDR3 has 15 residues. Germline CDR1 reads MNHEY; CDR2 reads SMNVEV (reference sequence). The CDR3 DNA reads TGTGCCAGCAGTCCTCGTCAGGGATTGAACACTGAAGCTTTCTTT. Translating gives CASSPRQGLNTEAFF.

The V gene is TRBV11-2, the J gene TRBJ1-1; 8 positions agree with TRBD1. J was trimmed by 4 bases and V by 4 bases; bases with no gene match: 2. CDR1 is SGHAT and CDR2 is FQNNGV in the germline V gene. CDR3 size: 13 residues. DNA for the CDR3: TGTGCCAGCAGCTACGGACAGGGCACTGAAGCTTTCTTT. This gives the protein CASSYGQGTEAFF.

This clone was recorded once. The CDR3 sequence: CASYGSPYEQYF. The DNA for the CDR3 is TGTGCCAGCTATGGCTCCCCATACGAGCAGTACTTC. V gene TRBV27 combines with J gene TRBJ2-7; D remains unclear. Looked up from germline, CDR1 is MNHEY and CDR2 is SMNVEV (reference sequence). CDR3 length equals 12 residues. The germline V and J ends were trimmed by 8 bases and 4 bases, with 12 bases remaining between them.

This chain joins TRBV4-2 and TRBJ1-2; D unclear. The V gene lost 4 bases and the J gene lost 5 bases, with 11 bases spanning the gap. CDR1 and CDR2 (germline): LGHNA, YNFKEQ. The CDR3 has 13 residues. This chain's CDR3 is CASSPEGRYGYTF. The CDR3 region has the DNA TGTGCCAGCAGCCCTGAAGGCAGGTATGGCTACACCTTC.